This TCR beta chain was obtained from a study of T cell changes during pregnancy in multiple sclerosis. The CDR3 is 10 amino acids. CDR1 is SGHAT, CDR2 FQNNGV, per germline. Measured with immunoSEQ multiplex PCR; TCRdb has only the in-frame clones, and not every one. The sample has 40,000 to 55,000 clones, 90% seen once; the top ten hold about 0.7%. The chain has TRBV11-2 and TRBJ2-1, with 7 bases fitting TRBD2. Sequenced material: CD4+ T cells from peripheral blood mononuclear cells, taken before pregnancy. The sequence came from a female donor with multiple sclerosis, enrolled in a pregnancy study. The CDR3 region is CGVGGNEQFF. In DNA form, the CDR3 reads TGTGGAGTGGGAGGGAATGAGCAGTTCTTC. The full variable domain, its missing parts supplied by reference TRBV11-2 and TRBJ2-1, is EAGVAQSPRYKIIEKRQSVAFWCNPISGHATLYWYQQILGQGPKLLIQFQNNGVVDDSQLPKDRFSAERLKGVDSTLKIQPAKLEDSAVYLCGVGGNEQFFGPGTRLTVL.